This TCR beta chain was documented in a study of PD-1 blockade in classical Hodgkin lymphoma. The V gene lost 7 bases and the J gene lost 4 bases, with 13 bases spanning the gap. Germline V CDR1 and CDR2: SGHNT, YYREEE (reference sequence). This CDR3 comprises 13 residues. Sequencing was performed with immunoSEQ multiplex PCR; in TCRdb, only in-frame clones are kept and a portion is missing. Altogether 50,000 or so clones are present, around 90% being singletons, with the ten largest covering approximately 14%. Noted time point: cycle 4 day 1 (C4D1), after five to seven weeks of nivolumab. After autologous stem cell transplantation all patients relapsed, and prior brentuximab vedotin exposure differed between cohorts. Broader study findings: Excluded were patients who started nivolumab under 1 year after ASCT, a group that had lower diversity. By C4D1, CD4+ diversity increased significantly, especially in complete responders. Complete responders matched newly diagnosed patients in baseline diversity. Sources of repertoire differences remain undefined, possibly disease activity or prior therapy.

Concerning this clone: Its specificity is not known.

The rearrangement joins TRBV5-4 to TRBJ2-3; D may be TRBD2 (6 bases). The TCR originated in a human donor with classical Hodgkin lymphoma. This specimen was peripheral blood mononuclear cells (PBMCs), taken before the fourth cycle of nivolumab. The CDR3 spells CASESRGADTQYF. DNA for the CDR3: TGTGCCAGCGAGTCGCGCGGGGCAGATACGCAGTATTTT.